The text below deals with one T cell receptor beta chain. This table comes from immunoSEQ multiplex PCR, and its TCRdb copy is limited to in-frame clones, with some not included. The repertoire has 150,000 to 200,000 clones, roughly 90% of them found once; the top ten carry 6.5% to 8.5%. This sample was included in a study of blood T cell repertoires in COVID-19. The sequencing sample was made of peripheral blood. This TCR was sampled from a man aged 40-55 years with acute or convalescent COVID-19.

CDR3 loop: CASSLVIDSNQPQHF. The CDR3, as DNA: TGTGCCAGCAGTCTCGTTATAGATAGCAATCAGCCCCAGCATTTT. The chain is built from TRBV7-2 and TRBJ1-5, with D hard to call. The V end lost 6 bases, the J end lost 0 bases, and 12 bases lay between the germline ends. This CDR3 is 15 amino acids long. Germline loops: CDR1 SGHTA, CDR2 FQGNSA.